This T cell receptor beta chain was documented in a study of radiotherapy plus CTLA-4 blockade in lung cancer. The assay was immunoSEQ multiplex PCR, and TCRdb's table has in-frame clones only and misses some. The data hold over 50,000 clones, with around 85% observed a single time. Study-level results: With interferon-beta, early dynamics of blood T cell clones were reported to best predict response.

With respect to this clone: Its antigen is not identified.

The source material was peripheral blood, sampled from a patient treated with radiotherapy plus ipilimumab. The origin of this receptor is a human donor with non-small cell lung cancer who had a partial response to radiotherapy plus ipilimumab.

The CDR3 DNA reads TGCAGCGTTGGGGACAGGAATGAAAAACTGTTTTTT. It translates to CSVGDRNEKLFF. This rearrangement joins TRBV29-1 to TRBJ1-4, with 8 bases matching TRBD1. The CDR3 has 12 residues. J gave up 5 bases and V 4 bases, and 0 bases lay outside the gene matches. The germline CDR1 and CDR2 sequences are SQVTM and ANQGSEA.